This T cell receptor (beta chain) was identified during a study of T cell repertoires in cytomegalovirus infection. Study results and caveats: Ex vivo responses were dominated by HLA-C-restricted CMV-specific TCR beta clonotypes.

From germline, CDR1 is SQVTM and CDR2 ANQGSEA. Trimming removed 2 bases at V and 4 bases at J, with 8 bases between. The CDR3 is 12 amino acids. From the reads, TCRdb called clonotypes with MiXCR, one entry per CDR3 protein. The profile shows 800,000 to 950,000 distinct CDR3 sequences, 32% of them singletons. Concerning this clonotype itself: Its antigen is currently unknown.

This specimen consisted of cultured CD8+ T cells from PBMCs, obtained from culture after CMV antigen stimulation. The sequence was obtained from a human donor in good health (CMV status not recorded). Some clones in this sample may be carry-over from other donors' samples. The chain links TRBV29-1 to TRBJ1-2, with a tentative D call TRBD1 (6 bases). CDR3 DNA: TGCAGCGTTGAACACAGGGTCTATGGCTACACCTTC. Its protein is CSVEHRVYGYTF.